These 19 T cell receptor beta chains came from one sample sequenced in a study of blood T cell repertoires in COVID-19. TCRdb's copy holds only in-frame clones and misses some; the assay was immunoSEQ multiplex PCR. The sample carries 130,000 or so clones, more than 80% recorded once. Sequenced material: peripheral blood. These receptors all stem from a human donor in a cohort sampled during active COVID-19.

The rearrangement uses TRBV9 and TRBJ2-1, with 8 positions matching TRBD1. Germline V gives CDR1 SGDLS, CDR2 YYNGEE. V lost 4 bases to trimming and J lost 2 bases; unmatched junction nucleotides: 11. The CDR3 extends over 17 amino acids. The CDR3 DNA sequence: TGTGCCAGCAGCCCGCGACAGGGGTCGGTCCCCTACAATGAGCAGTTCTTC. Its protein is CASSPRQGSVPYNEQFF.

The sample holds a few counts of this clone. The V call is TRBV28, the J call TRBJ2-7, with D unresolved. Trimming shortened V by 5 bases and J by 3 bases, and 8 bases separated the two germline ends. CDR1 is MDHEN, CDR2 SYDVKM, per germline. The CDR3 is 12 residues long. The DNA for the CDR3 is TGTGCCAGCAGTAACTCCGTCTACGAGCAGTACGTC. This encodes CASSNSVYEQYV.

The chain recombines TRBV15 with TRBJ2-2; 8 bases align to TRBD1. The CDR3 is 15 amino acids. From germline, CDR1 is LNHNV and CDR2 YYDKDF (reference sequence). With 1 base clipped from V and 6 bases from J, the junction kept 4 bases outside the gene matches. The CDR3 loop reads CATSRVRGRAGELFF. In DNA, the CDR3 is TGTGCCACCAGCAGAGTCAGGGGGCGGGCCGGGGAGCTGTTTTTT.

This chain uses TRBV4-1 with TRBJ2-5; weak D call: TRBD2 (5 bases). This CDR3 comprises 15 residues. The germline CDR1 and CDR2 sequences are MGHRA and YSYEKL. V was clipped by 0 bases and J by 5 bases, with 13 bases between them. The CDR3: CASSQEGSWLETQYF. The CDR3, as DNA: TGCGCCAGCAGCCAAGAGGGGAGTTGGTTGGAGACCCAGTACTTC.

The V call is TRBV5-1, the J call TRBJ2-7; 11 bases match TRBD2. Trimming cost V 4 bases and J 2 bases; bases outside gene matches: 5. The CDR3 loop spans 15 amino acids. Germline CDR1 is SGHRS and CDR2 is YFSETQ. The CDR3 coding sequence is TGCGCCAGCAGCAAAGGACTAGCGGGTACCTACGAGCAGTACGTC. This codes for CASSKGLAGTYEQYV.

This clone occurred once. Here the CDR3 reads CASSEARGLRVDYGYTF. The CDR3 DNA reads as TGTGCCAGCAGTGAAGCCAGGGGGCTACGAGTTGACTATGGCTACACCTTC. The rearrangement joins TRBV6-1 to TRBJ1-2, with 8 bases identical to TRBD1. The CDR3 is 17 residues long. Trimming cost V 0 bases and J 3 bases; bases outside gene matches: 9. The germline V gene has CDR1 MNHNS and CDR2 SASEGT.

The chain combines TRBV9 with TRBJ2-5, with 10 positions matching TRBD2. The ends lost 4 bases at V and 0 bases at J; junction bases unmatched: 12. Germline CDR1 and CDR2: SGDLS and YYNGEE. The CDR3 loop spans 18 amino acids. The CDR3 DNA sequence: TGTGCCAGCAGCAAAGAGGCTAGCGGGGGTCTGTACCAAGAGACCCAGTACTTC. It specifies CASSKEASGGLYQETQYF. The complete variable domain, with remaining parts taken from reference TRBV9 and TRBJ2-5, reads DSGVTQTPKHLITATGQRVTLRCSPRSGDLSVYWYQQSLDQGLQFLIQYYNGEERAKGNILERFSAQQFPDLHSELNLSSLELGDSALYFCASSKEASGGLYQETQYFGPGTRLLVL.

This sequence joins TRBV6-6 and TRBJ1-5; possible D gene TRBD1, 5 bases. Germline CDR1 reads MNHNY; CDR2 reads SVGAGI (reference sequence). With 7 bases removed from V and 5 bases from J, the gap between germline ends came to 21 bases. The CDR3 extends over 16 amino acids. The CDR3 bases are TGTGCCAGCAACCCCACCCGGGGGGTCCATGATCAGCCCCAGCATTTT. Protein: CASNPTRGVHDQPQHF.

V is TRBV7-2 and J is TRBJ1-2; 11 bases are shared with TRBD1. Germline CDR1 is SGHTA and CDR2 is FQGNSA. The CDR3 is 14 residues long. V dropped 7 bases and J dropped 8; count of bases not matched to a gene: 9. CDR3 DNA sequence: TGTGCCAGCAACACCGGGACAGGGGGATTCGGCTACACCTTC. Amino acid sequence: CASNTGTGGFGYTF.

This chain connects TRBV3-1 (or the pseudogene TRBV3-2) to TRBJ2-1; no firm D call. The germline CDR1 and CDR2 sequences are LGHDT and YNNKEL (reference sequence). V lost 0 bases and J lost 12, with 3 bases in between. The length of the CDR3 is 10 residues. As DNA, the CDR3 is TGTGCCAGCAGCCAAGATAGGCAGTTCTTC. Amino acids: CASSQDRQFF.

V is TRBV12-3 or TRBV12-4 and J is TRBJ2-7, with a weak D call TRBD2 (6 bases). Between the trimmed V and J ends, which lost 8 bases and 6 bases, there was a span of 17 bases. This CDR3 region has 13 residues. The chain's CDR3 is CASGGTVRGEQYF. The CDR3 bases are TGTGCCAGCGGGGGGACCGTTCGCGGCGAGCAGTACTTC.

This chain links TRBV18 with TRBJ1-3; D possibly corresponds to TRBD1 (6 bases). With 3 bases removed from V and 3 bases from J, the gap between germline ends came to 18 bases. Germline V gives CDR1 KGHSH, CDR2 LQKENI. The CDR3 loop spans 17 amino acids. DNA of the CDR3: TGTGCCAGCTCACCCCGCTCGGGTGGGGGCTATGGAAACACCATATATTTT. Encoded protein: CASSPRSGGGYGNTIYF.

J is TRBJ2-5 and V is TRBV6-1; D unresolved. The germline V gene has CDR1 MNHNS and CDR2 SASEGT. The CDR3 is 13 amino acids. Trimming took off 3 bases at V and 1 base at J, with 6 bases between the two ends. The CDR3 nucleotides are TGTGCCAGCAGTGACGGTATCCAAGAGACCCAGTACTTC. It is translated as CASSDGIQETQYF.

The chain is built from TRBV25-1 and TRBJ1-5; D might be TRBD1 (5 bases). The length of the CDR3 is 12 residues. The germline V and J ends were trimmed by 4 bases and 7 bases, with 8 bases remaining between them. Germline-derived CDR1 and CDR2 are MGHDK and SYGVNS. Here the CDR3 reads CASSVGGQPQHF. CDR3 DNA: TGTGCCAGCAGTGTTGGGGGGCAGCCCCAGCATTTT.

In this sample, this clone turned up a few times. V is TRBV18 and J is TRBJ1-6, with 9 bases identical to TRBD1. The CDR3 consists of 16 residues. V trimming: 3 bases; J trimming: 8 bases; junction bases outside the gene matches: 8. Germline CDR1 reads KGHSH; CDR2 reads LQKENI. The CDR3 sequence: CASSPLPGQGDSPLHF. The CDR3 DNA follows: TGTGCCAGCTCACCGCTCCCGGGACAGGGCGATTCACCCCTCCACTTT.

The chain is built from TRBV6-1 and TRBJ1-5; no clear D. The V end lost 1 base, the J end lost 1 base, and 5 bases lay between the germline ends. CDR1 is MNHNS, CDR2 SASEGT, per germline. This CDR3 is built from 14 residues. The CDR3 reads CASSEGLSNQPQHF. The CDR3 nucleotides read TGTGCCAGCAGTGAAGGGCTGAGCAATCAGCCCCAGCATTTT.

This clone was seen more than once but under ten times. The chain has TRBV5-1 and TRBJ2-1, with 7 bases lining up with TRBD1. Germline loops: CDR1 SGHRS, CDR2 YFSETQ. V lost 4 bases to trimming and J lost 7 bases; unmatched junction nucleotides: 17. The CDR3 consists of 17 residues. CDR3 protein: CASSATLQGPRGNEQFF. The CDR3 DNA follows: TGCGCCAGCAGCGCCACTTTACAGGGCCCCAGGGGGAATGAGCAGTTCTTC.

CDR3 amino acids: CASSLGTGDQPQHF. The CDR3 DNA sequence: TGTGCCAGCAGCTTGGGGACAGGGGACCAGCCCCAGCATTTT. The V call is TRBV5-4, the J call TRBJ1-5; 9 bases are shared with TRBD1. The CDR3 has 14 amino acids. CDR1 and CDR2 (germline): SGHNT, YYREEE (reference sequence). The J segment lost 7 bases and the V segment lost 0 bases, leaving 2 bases of the junction unmatched.

V gene TRBV14 combines with J gene TRBJ2-6, with a possible D match to TRBD2 (5 bases). Trimming pared 4 bases from V and 2 bases from J, leaving 9 bases between. CDR1 SGHDN and CDR2 FVKESK come from the germline V gene. CDR3 length: 15 residues. This CDR3 is CASSPGVAGANVLTF. The CDR3 coding sequence is TGTGCCAGCAGCCCCGGGGTGGCTGGGGCCAACGTCCTGACTTTC. The full variable domain, with the rest looked up from reference TRBV14 and TRBJ2-6, is EAGVTQFPSHSVIEKGQTVTLRCDPISGHDNLYWYRRVMGKEIKFLLHFVKESKQDESGMPNNRFLAERTGGTYSTLKVQPAELEDSGVYFCASSPGVAGANVLTFGAGSRLTVL.